The 26 T cell receptor beta chains below all came from one sample that was sequenced in a study of neurological immune-mediated disorders. In TCRdb, the 5' RACE reads were re-called with MiXCR into one record per CDR3 protein. This table has about 21,000 distinct CDR3 sequences, over 5% appearing once. Input material: CD8+ T cells from blood. The source of these receptors is a man younger than 35 in good health.

This clonotype was detected many times. The CDR3 protein is CASSQLPAIAVSYEQYF. CDR3 DNA sequence: TGTGCCAGCAGCCAGCTCCCCGCGATAGCGGTTTCCTACGAGCAGTACTTC. The gene calls are TRBV4-2 and TRBJ2-7; a possible D gene is TRBD2 (6 bases). The V and J ends lost 3 bases and 1 base respectively, with 19 bases between them. Germline values: CDR1 LGHNA, CDR2 YNFKEQ. The CDR3 contains 17 residues.

V is TRBV9 and J is TRBJ1-5; D is unclear. The CDR3 runs to 13 residues. Trimming cost V 3 bases and J 11 bases, with 15 bases left between them. CDR1 and CDR2 (germline): SGDLS, YYNGEE. The CDR3 sequence: CASSEAGRWSQHF. CDR3 sequence (DNA): TGTGCCAGCAGCGAGGCGGGTCGATGGTCCCAGCATTTT.

This clonotype was found many times. The CDR3 region is CASSTTYGEGYYEQYF. The CDR3 bases are TGTGCCAGCAGCACAACATATGGGGAAGGGTACTACGAGCAGTACTTC. The chain is built from TRBV7-9 and TRBJ2-7; D ambiguous. V was trimmed by 5 bases and J by 3 bases, leaving 20 bases between them. The CDR3 sequence is 16 residues long. The germline gives CDR1 SEHNR, CDR2 FQNEAQ (reference sequence).

This chain links TRBV6-1 with TRBJ1-5; 9 positions match TRBD1. J lost 5 bases, V lost 1 base, and 9 bases had no gene match. Per the germline V gene, CDR1 is MNHNS and CDR2 is SASEGT. CDR3 length: 17 residues. The CDR3 region is CASSEGWERDRDQPQHF. CDR3 nucleotides: TGTGCCAGCAGTGAAGGATGGGAGCGGGACAGGGATCAGCCCCAGCATTTT.

This clonotype was seen at least ten times. The rearrangement uses TRBV11-2 and TRBJ2-3; the D is unclear. The CDR3 has 13 amino acids. Germline CDR1 and CDR2: SGHAT and FQNNGV. V lost 0 bases and J lost 6, with 7 bases in between. The CDR3 coding sequence is TGTGCCAGCAGCTTAGATGAGGCCGATACGCAGTATTTT. Protein sequence: CASSLDEADTQYF.

Ten or more counts support this clonotype. The chain combines TRBV7-9 with TRBJ2-7; D not resolved. The CDR3 consists of 13 residues. Germline V CDR1 and CDR2: SEHNR, FQNEAQ (reference sequence). V lost 2 bases and J lost 4, with 9 bases in between. CDR3 nucleotides: TGTGCCAGCAGCTTACGGACGGCGTACGAGCAGTACTTC. Translation: CASSLRTAYEQYF.

In its sample, this clonotype was seen many times. The rearrangement links TRBV15 to TRBJ2-7; D gene unclear. Germline V gives CDR1 LNHNV, CDR2 YYDKDF (reference sequence). The CDR3 is 16 residues long. Trimming took 0 bases from V and 2 from J, leaving 14 bases between them. The DNA of the CDR3 is TGTGCCACCAGCAGAGACCGTGGCCCCCTTACCTACGAGCAGTACTTC. It encodes CATSRDRGPLTYEQYF.

The sample holds many counts of this clonotype. This chain uses TRBV7-9 with TRBJ1-5; D is uncertain. V was trimmed by 1 base and J by 0 bases, leaving 4 bases between them. The CDR3 covers 14 residues. CDR1 SEHNR and CDR2 FQNEAQ come from the germline V gene (reference sequence). The CDR3 coding sequence is TGTGCCAGCAGCTTAGACGATAGCAATCAGCCCCAGCATTTT. Encoded protein: CASSLDDSNQPQHF.

In its sample, this clonotype was seen many times. This chain links TRBV24-1 with TRBJ2-1; D is possibly TRBD1 (6 bases). The CDR3 covers 15 residues. Trimming took 9 bases from V and 1 from J, leaving 15 bases between them. Germline-derived CDR1 and CDR2 are KGHDR and SFDVKD. The CDR3 is CATGDPDRSYNEQFF. The CDR3 bases are TGTGCCACCGGAGATCCCGACAGGTCCTACAATGAGCAGTTCTTC.

This clonotype was counted at least ten times. DNA of the CDR3: TGCGCCAGCAGCTTAGGACGGAACTCCTACGAGCAGTACTTC. Translating it yields CASSLGRNSYEQYF. The chain has TRBV5-1 and TRBJ2-7; D not resolved. CDR1 and CDR2 from the germline V gene are SGHRS and YFSETQ. The CDR3 has 14 amino acids. Trimming took 2 bases from V and 0 from J, leaving 9 bases between them.

This clonotype showed up many times. The chain is built from TRBV4-1 and TRBJ1-2; tentatively, D is TRBD1 (6 bases). Germline V gene lookup returns CDR1 MGHRA and CDR2 YSYEKL. The V end was cut by 0 bases, the J end by 7 bases, with 15 bases between. The CDR3 has 15 amino acids. CDR3: CASSQEGARLVGYTF. The CDR3 DNA is TGCGCCAGCAGCCAAGAGGGGGCCAGGTTGGTTGGCTACACCTTC.

This clonotype was found many times. V and J are TRBV7-9 and TRBJ2-5; D not certain. The germline V and J ends were trimmed by 3 bases and 5 bases, with 10 bases remaining between them. Germline V gene sequence: CDR1 SEHNR, CDR2 FQNEAQ (reference sequence). The CDR3 is 13 residues long. CDR3 loop: CASSFRVDETQYF. The CDR3 region has the DNA TGTGCCAGCAGCTTCAGAGTGGACGAGACCCAGTACTTC.

This clonotype was observed at least ten times. The chain couples TRBV10-3 to TRBJ1-5; the D is unclear. The CDR3 has 15 residues. The V and J ends lost 1 base and 2 bases respectively, with 9 bases between them. Germline CDR1 and CDR2: ENHRY and SYGVKD. The CDR3 coding sequence is TGTGCCATCAGTGAGTGGTACGGAGGCAATCAGCCCCAGCATTTT. Protein sequence: CAISEWYGGNQPQHF.

There are many counts of this clonotype. V usage is TRBV20-1 and J usage is TRBJ1-2, with D tentatively TRBD1 (6 bases). CDR1 and CDR2 (germline): DFQATT, SNEGSKA (reference sequence). V gave up 0 bases and J gave up 10 bases, with 12 bases separating them. The CDR3 has 12 residues. In DNA form, the CDR3 reads TGCAGTGCTAGAGATCAGGGGAATTACTACACCTTC. It codes for CSARDQGNYYTF.

The chain combines TRBV10-1 with TRBJ2-3; TRBD2 matches at 7 bases. CDR1 WNHNN and CDR2 SYGVQD come from the germline V gene (reference sequence). J gave up 2 bases and V 1 base, and 3 bases lay outside the gene matches. CDR3 size: 15 residues. The CDR3 spells CASSEFTSATDTQYF. The CDR3 region has the DNA TGCGCCAGCAGTGAGTTCACTAGCGCCACAGATACGCAGTATTTT.

This chain connects TRBV11-3 to TRBJ2-7, with D tentatively TRBD1 (6 bases). This CDR3 region has 15 residues. V shed 5 bases and J shed 0 bases, with 14 bases lying between them. Germline values: CDR1 SGHNT, CDR2 YENEEA. As DNA, the CDR3 is TGTGCCAGCAGCCGCGGTGGGGGCAGCTCCTACGAGCAGTACTTC. The encoded protein is CASSRGGGSSYEQYF.

In this sample, this clonotype turned up many times. V is TRBV7-8 and J is TRBJ2-1; the D call may be TRBD1 or TRBD2 (5 bases each). CDR1 and CDR2 (germline): SGHVS, FQNEAQ. V was pared by 1 base and J by 0 bases, with 13 bases between. This CDR3 has 17 residues. The CDR3 region is CASSLVGTVSSYNEQFF. The CDR3 DNA reads TGTGCCAGCAGCTTAGTAGGGACGGTTAGCTCCTACAATGAGCAGTTCTTC.

J is TRBJ1-2 and V is TRBV6-1, with unresolved D. V was cut by 7 bases and J by 4 bases, with 19 bases left in between. CDR3 length: 15 residues. Germline values: CDR1 MNHNS, CDR2 SASEGT. In nucleotides, the CDR3 is TGTGCCAGCATACAAGTCCCAAGCCCGAGCTATGGCTACACCTTC. The encoded protein is CASIQVPSPSYGYTF.

This clonotype showed up many times. This chain uses TRBV29-1 with TRBJ2-7; D is unresolved. Trimming pared 0 bases from V and 3 bases from J, leaving 9 bases between. Germline V gene sequence: CDR1 SQVTM, CDR2 ANQGSEA. The CDR3 is 13 amino acids. The CDR3 DNA is TGCAGCGTTGAAGATCGGTTGGGCTACGAGCAGTACTTC. This encodes CSVEDRLGYEQYF.

The sample holds many counts of this clonotype. The CDR3 protein is CASSQRQVPTDTQYF. DNA of the CDR3: TGCGCCAGCAGCCAAAGACAGGTTCCCACAGATACGCAGTATTTT. This rearrangement joins TRBV4-3 to TRBJ2-3, with D possibly TRBD1 on 6 matching bases. The CDR3 is made up of 15 amino acids. The germline V gene encodes CDR1 LGHNA and CDR2 YSLEER. The V and J ends lost 2 bases and 2 bases respectively, with 11 bases between them.

This clonotype was seen repeatedly, ten times or more. This chain connects TRBV9 to TRBJ2-2; 11 bases are a match to TRBD2. The CDR3 has 13 residues. The ends lost 7 bases at V and 6 bases at J; junction bases unmatched: 2. Germline V gene sequence: CDR1 SGDLS, CDR2 YYNGEE. The CDR3 here is CASQGLAAGELFF. The CDR3 nucleotides are TGTGCCAGCCAGGGACTAGCGGCCGGGGAGCTGTTTTTT.

There are many counts of this clonotype. This chain joins TRBV7-9 and TRBJ1-4; 7 bases are a match to TRBD1. This CDR3 region has 14 residues. The J segment lost 2 bases and the V segment lost 7 bases, leaving 4 bases of the junction unmatched. The germline V gene encodes CDR1 SEHNR and CDR2 FQNEAQ (reference sequence). CDR3 nucleotides: TGTGCCAGCACCGGGACAGAGACTAATGAAAAACTGTTTTTT. It encodes CASTGTETNEKLFF.

This clonotype has at least ten counts. The CDR3 is CASSLAGGGGNQPQHF. The CDR3 DNA follows: TGTGCCAGCAGCTTAGCAGGAGGGGGCGGCAATCAGCCCCAGCATTTT. The V call is TRBV7-9, the J call TRBJ1-5, with TRBD1 identical over 7 bases. Germline loops: CDR1 SEHNR, CDR2 FQNEAQ (reference sequence). This CDR3 region has 16 residues. Trimming cost V 0 bases and J 2 bases; bases outside gene matches: 4. The full variable domain, in which reference TRBV7-9 and TRBJ1-5 provide the parts outside the CDR3, is DTGVSQNPRHKITKRGQNVTFRCDPISEHNRLYWYRQTLGQGPEFLTYFQNEAQLEKSRLLSDRFSAERPKGSFSTLEIQRTEQGDSAMYLCASSLAGGGGNQPQHFGDGTRLSIL.

This clonotype was found many times. This chain links TRBV12-3 or TRBV12-4 with TRBJ1-2; no reliable D call. The CDR3 runs to 12 residues. V lost 5 bases and J lost 4, with 8 bases in between. The CDR3 reads CASSQYSYGYTF. The CDR3 DNA reads TGTGCCAGCAGTCAATATAGCTATGGCTACACCTTC.

Many counts were recorded for this clonotype. The rearrangement links TRBV13 to TRBJ1-2, with TRBD1 identical over 9 bases. The ends lost 4 bases at V and 4 bases at J; junction bases unmatched: 4. The CDR3 spans 14 residues. CDR1 PRHDT and CDR2 FYEKMQ come from the germline V gene (reference sequence). CDR3 coding DNA: TGTGCCAGCAGCTACAGGGGGCGGGTCTATGGCTACACCTTC. This codes for CASSYRGRVYGYTF.

This clonotype appeared many times. The V and J genes are TRBV5-1 and TRBJ1-3; no reliable D call. The CDR3 totals 15 residues. V was cut by 0 bases and J by 0 bases, with 7 bases left in between. Germline V gene sequence: CDR1 SGHRS, CDR2 YFSETQ. As DNA, the CDR3 is TGCGCCAGCAGCTTGGACCGAAGCTCTGGAAACACCATATATTTT. Encoded protein: CASSLDRSSGNTIYF.